Reported below is one T cell receptor (beta chain). Antigen: not known. Healthy bone marrow donors formed the donor group. PCR amplification relied on 60 Vbeta primers (plus 13 Jbeta primers). Assay used: immunoSEQ multiplex PCR; TCRdb lists only in-frame clones, some missing. This repertoire comprises 100,000 to 150,000 clones; its ten largest clones make up 1.6%. This entry comes from a study of cytomegalovirus exposure and HLA in healthy donors. The CDR3 extends over 16 amino acids. V was cut by 0 bases and J by 5 bases, with 14 bases left in between. Germline V gives CDR1 SGHRS, CDR2 YFSETQ. Study-level points and caveats: Researchers catalogued 150 or so TCR beta chains as cytomegalovirus-associated. Rare sequences made up most TCRs, while some public TCRs were found in many donors.

This receptor was taken from a woman in her forties in good health and CMV-seropositive. The genes are TRBV5-1 and TRBJ2-2, with D maybe TRBD1 (6 bases). The specimen sequenced was PBMCs. CDR3 bases: TGCGCCAGCAGCTTGGGAACAGGGCTCGGGACCGGGGAGCTGTTTTTT. This translates into CASSLGTGLGTGELFF.